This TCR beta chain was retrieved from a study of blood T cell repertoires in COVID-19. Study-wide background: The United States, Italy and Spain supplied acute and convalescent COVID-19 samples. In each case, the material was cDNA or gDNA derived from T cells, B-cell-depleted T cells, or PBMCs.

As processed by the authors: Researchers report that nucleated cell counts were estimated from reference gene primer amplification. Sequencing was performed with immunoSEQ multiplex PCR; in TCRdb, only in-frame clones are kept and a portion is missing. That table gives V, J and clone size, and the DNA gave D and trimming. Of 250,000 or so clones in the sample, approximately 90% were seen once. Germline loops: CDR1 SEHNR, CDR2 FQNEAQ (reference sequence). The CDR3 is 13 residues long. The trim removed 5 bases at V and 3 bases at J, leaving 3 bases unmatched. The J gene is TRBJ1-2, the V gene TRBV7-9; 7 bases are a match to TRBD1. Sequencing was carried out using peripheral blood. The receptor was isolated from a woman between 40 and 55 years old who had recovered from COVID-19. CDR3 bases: TGTGCCAGCAGCCCGGGACAGCACTATGGCTACACCTTC. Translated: CASSPGQHYGYTF. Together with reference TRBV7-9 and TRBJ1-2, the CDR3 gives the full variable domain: DTGVSQNPRHKITKRGQNVTFRCDPISEHNRLYWYRQTLGQGPEFLTYFQNEAQLEKSRLLSDRFSAERPKGSFSTLEIQRTEQGDSAMYLCASSPGQHYGYTFGSGTRLTVV.